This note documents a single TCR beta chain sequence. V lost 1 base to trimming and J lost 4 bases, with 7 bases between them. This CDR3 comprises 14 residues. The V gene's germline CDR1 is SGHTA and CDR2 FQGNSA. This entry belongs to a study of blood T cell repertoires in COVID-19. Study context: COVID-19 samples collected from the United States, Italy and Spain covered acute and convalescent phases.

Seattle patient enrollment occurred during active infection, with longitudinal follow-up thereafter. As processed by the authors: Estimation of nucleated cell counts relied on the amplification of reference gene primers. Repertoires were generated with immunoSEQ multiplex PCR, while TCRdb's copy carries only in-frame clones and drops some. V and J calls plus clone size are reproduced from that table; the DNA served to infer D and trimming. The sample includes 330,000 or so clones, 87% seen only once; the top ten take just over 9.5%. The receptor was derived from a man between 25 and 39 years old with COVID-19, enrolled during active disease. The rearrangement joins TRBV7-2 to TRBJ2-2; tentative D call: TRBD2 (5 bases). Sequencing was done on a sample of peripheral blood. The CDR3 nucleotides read TGTGCCAGCAGCTTAGGGAGCGGCACCGGGGAGCTGTTTTTT. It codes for CASSLGSGTGELFF. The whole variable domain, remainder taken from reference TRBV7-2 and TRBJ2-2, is GAGVSQSPSNKVTEKGKDVELRCDPISGHTALYWYRQSLGQGLEFLIYFQGNSAPDKSGLPSDRFSAERTGGSVSTLTIQRTQQEDSAVYLCASSLGSGTGELFFGEGSRLTVL.